This is a list of T cell receptor beta chains from one sample in a study of response to subunit inactivated influenza vaccine. TCRdb used MiXCR to reprocess the RT-PCR reads, holding one entry per CDR3 protein. The sample holds roughly 710,000 distinct CDR3 sequences, 14% seen once. The source was PBMCs from blood, collected roughly 2 weeks before vaccination. Every receptor here comes from a man aged 45-65 years who received an inactivated influenza vaccine. Both conserved end residues are part of each CDR3.

j_gene: TRBJ1-2; v_gene: TRBV12-3/TRBV12-4; CDR3aa: CASTQTRSYGYTF
j_gene: TRBJ1-2; v_gene: TRBV19; CDR3aa: CASNQGRYGYTF
j_gene: TRBJ1-1; v_gene: TRBV18; CDR3aa: CASSRDTGSPEAFF
j_gene: TRBJ2-3; v_gene: TRBV18; CDR3aa: CASSRGYGGDTQYF
j_gene: TRBJ2-5; v_gene: TRBV5-6; CDR3aa: CASSVWTQIGETQYF
j_gene: TRBJ2-7; v_gene: TRBV14; CDR3aa: CASSQATAGGQYF
j_gene: TRBJ2-5; v_gene: TRBV6-1; CDR3aa: CASSARFRVQETQYF
j_gene: TRBJ2-2; v_gene: TRBV5-6; CDR3aa: CASSLFGELFF
j_gene: TRBJ2-5; v_gene: TRBV20-1; CDR3aa: CSAMSGRSETQYF
j_gene: TRBJ2-3; v_gene: TRBV12-3/TRBV12-4; CDR3aa: CASSSYGLAGYDTQYF
j_gene: TRBJ2-1; v_gene: TRBV5-1; CDR3aa: CASSQIGISYNEQFF
j_gene: TRBJ1-1; v_gene: TRBV6-1; CDR3aa: CASSRTRTGENTEAFF
j_gene: TRBJ2-7; v_gene: TRBV29-1; CDR3aa: CSVTGAVDEQYF
j_gene: TRBJ2-1; v_gene: TRBV20-1; CDR3aa: CSAVDYRTYNEQFF
j_gene: TRBJ2-2; v_gene: TRBV24-1; CDR3aa: CATSSHFTGELFF
j_gene: TRBJ2-7; v_gene: TRBV20-1; CDR3aa: CSARDPSFTYEQYF
j_gene: TRBJ1-1; v_gene: TRBV7-9; CDR3aa: CASTGTGFTEAFF
j_gene: TRBJ1-2; v_gene: TRBV6-1; CDR3aa: CASRKGPGYGYTF
j_gene: TRBJ2-7; v_gene: TRBV19; CDR3aa: CASRQGYEQYF
j_gene: TRBJ2-2; v_gene: TRBV15; CDR3aa: CASTDRVGTGELFF
j_gene: TRBJ2-7; v_gene: TRBV20-1; CDR3aa: CSASGLAGFEQYF
j_gene: TRBJ2-3; v_gene: TRBV3-1; CDR3aa: CASSHPPGTGSTDTQYF
j_gene: TRBJ2-7; v_gene: TRBV12-3/TRBV12-4; CDR3aa: CASSSRVNEQYF
j_gene: TRBJ2-7; v_gene: TRBV28; CDR3aa: CASTTGFPPYEQYF
j_gene: TRBJ1-5; v_gene: TRBV12-3/TRBV12-4; CDR3aa: CASRVGTGIGNQPQHF
j_gene: TRBJ1-5; v_gene: TRBV15; CDR3aa: CATCSTRGDQPQHF
j_gene: TRBJ1-5; v_gene: TRBV7-2; CDR3aa: CASSLGIYSNQPQHF
j_gene: TRBJ2-5; v_gene: TRBV5-6; CDR3aa: CASSFPDGVQETQYF
j_gene: TRBJ2-5; v_gene: TRBV28; CDR3aa: CASGKERYF